One and the same sample provided the 27 T cell receptor beta chains below, sequenced in a study of tissue T cells after allogeneic stem cell transplantation. Time point specified: mouse harvest day 7 after allogeneic transplant. Tail vein injection delivered 10^7 T-cell-depleted bone marrow cells and 10^6 splenic CD5+ T cells. Measured with immunoSEQ multiplex PCR; TCRdb has only the in-frame clones, and not every one. This table has thousands of clones, about 50% appearing once. The specimen sequenced was gut tissue. These receptors came from a female BALB/c mouse given C57BL/6 T cells with graft-versus-host disease after an allogeneic hematopoietic cell transplant.

On this clone itself: Mouse gene names and germline throughout. The read is 1 residue too short to cover the CDR3 end, so that end is filled in from the germline J gene. The chain employs TRBV23 and TRBJ1-1; the D call TRBD1 from the table was never checked on the DNA. Germline V lookup: CDR1 KGHTA, CDR2 FQNQQP. CDR3 length: 13 amino acids. The DNA read from the CDR3 is TGCTCCAGCAGTCAATCTCCACAGGGAGAAGTCTTC. Protein sequence: CSSSQSPQGEVF. The CDR3 reads in full as CSSSQSPQGEVFF.

To note about this clone: Any gene name here is a mouse gene name. The read stops 1 residue short of the end of the CDR3; the missing end is completed from the germline J gene. The gene calls are TRBV31 and TRBJ1-4; no clear D gene. Between the trimmed V and J ends, which lost 0 bases and 0 bases, there was a span of 5 bases. This CDR3 has 14 residues. Germline V CDR1 and CDR2: GKSSPN, SITVG. The CDR3 region is CAWSLGISNERLFF. CDR3 DNA, as far as it was read: TGTGCCTGGAGTCTAGGAATTTCCAACGAAAGATTATTT.

This clone counts as large (0.1 to 1%). The genes and germline here are from mouse. With the read ending 1 residue before the CDR3 end, the germline J gene is used to fill in that end. The chain couples TRBV13-1 to TRBJ2-7, with TRBD2 matching 7 bases. V shed 2 bases, J shed 4 bases, and the junction held 3 bases outside the gene matches. The germline V gene has CDR1 NSHNY and CDR2 SYGAGN. CDR3 size: 13 residues. Incomplete CDR3 DNA: TGTGCCAGCAGTGACCGGGGGGGATATGAACAGTAC. Amino acids: CASSDRGGYEQY. The full CDR3 protein is CASSDRGGYEQYF.

This clone has just one count. These gene names are mouse names. The read terminates 1 residue before the CDR3 end, so the remaining end is supplied by the germline J gene. The chain joins TRBV2 to TRBJ2-4; TRBD2 agrees at 14 bases. The CDR3 sequence is 18 residues long. V lost 3 bases, J lost 0 bases, and 5 bases stayed unmatched. Germline lookup yields CDR1 LGHNA and CDR2 YSYQKL. CDR3 DNA, as far as it was read: TGTGCCAGCAGCCACCGGGACTGGGGGGGCCCTAGTCAAAACACCTTGTAC. This translates into CASSHRDWGGPSQNTLY. The complete CDR3 sequence is CASSHRDWGGPSQNTLYF.

Only a few counts were recorded for this clone. The gene names here belong to mouse. The DNA ends 1 residue before the CDR3 does, and the rest of the CDR3 is filled in from the germline J gene. V is TRBV26 and J is TRBJ2-4; no definite D call. Deletions cut 4 bases from V and 0 bases from J, with 5 bases between. The CDR3 runs to 13 residues. Looked up from germline, CDR1 is KGHPV and CDR2 is FQNQEV (reference sequence). Partial CDR3 DNA: TGTGCCAGCAGTCAGGGAAGTCAAAACACCTTGTAC. This sequence encodes CASSQGSQNTLY. The complete CDR3 reads CASSQGSQNTLYF.

In the case of this clone: Gene names and germline match the mouse. The sequence runs out 1 residue before the end of the CDR3; the remainder is reconstructed from the germline J gene. This sequence joins TRBV3 and TRBJ2-7; a possible D gene is TRBD1 (6 bases). V lost 4 bases, J lost 0 bases, and 10 bases lay in between. This CDR3 has 14 residues. Germline-derived CDR1 and CDR2 are SNHLY and FYNGKV (reference sequence). CDR3: CASSSRDNSYEQYF. The CDR3 DNA, read in part, is TGTGCCAGCAGCTCTCGGGACAACTCCTATGAACAGTAC.

A note on this clone: Gene names follow the mouse nomenclature. The read stops 1 residue short of the end of the CDR3; the missing end is completed from the germline J gene. The chain recombines TRBV12-1 with TRBJ2-7, with no clear D. Germline loops: CDR1 SGHSN, CDR2 HYEKVE. The CDR3 spans 12 residues. Trimming pared 4 bases from V and 2 bases from J, leaving 8 bases between. The CDR3 loop is CASSRTPYEQYF. CDR3 DNA (partial): TGTGCCAGCTCCCGGACCCCCTATGAACAGTAC.

This clone appeared a few times. Gene labels here are mouse ones. The read halts 1 residue ahead of the CDR3 end, with the missing end drawn from the germline J gene. The chain links TRBV13-3 to TRBJ1-1, with a weak D call TRBD1 (6 bases). V dropped 2 bases and J dropped 0 bases, with 8 bases sitting between them. The CDR3 loop spans 14 amino acids. Germline CDR1 is NNHDY and CDR2 is SYVADS. Incomplete CDR3 DNA: TGTGCCAGCAGTGAACCAGGGGAGAACACAGAAGTCTTC. Its protein is CASSEPGENTEVF. The full CDR3 reads CASSEPGENTEVFF.

Turning to this clone: The gene names here belong to mouse. The sequenced part of the CDR3 DNA is TGTGCAAGCAGCTTAACAGGGACTAGTGCAGAAACGCTGTAT. This encodes CASSLTGTSAETLY. In full, the CDR3 reads CASSLTGTSAETLYF. This chain uses TRBV16 with TRBJ2-3; D may be TRBD1 or TRBD2 (6 bases each). The CDR3 is cut off 1 residue early in the read; its end comes from the germline J gene. The V end was cut by 2 bases, the J end by 0 bases, with 9 bases between. The CDR3 length is 15 residues. Looked up from germline, CDR1 is SGHSA and CDR2 is FRNQAP.

Worth noting for this clone: Mouse germline and gene names are used. The read stops 1 residue short of the end of the CDR3; the missing end is completed from the germline J gene. The chain couples TRBV1 to TRBJ1-1, with TRBD1 as a possible D gene (5 bases). The length of the CDR3 is 14 residues. Trimming took off 3 bases at V and 1 base at J, with 9 bases between the two ends. The germline gives CDR1 NSQYPW, CDR2 LRSPGD (reference sequence). The CDR3 protein is CTCSAGQGNTEVFF. The part of the CDR3 DNA that was read is TGCACCTGCAGTGCGGGGCAGGGGAACACAGAAGTCTTC.

A remark on this clone: The gene names here belong to mouse. The sequenced fragment ends 1 residue before the CDR3 boundary, so the rest is inferred from the germline J gene. The V call is TRBV13-2, the J call TRBJ1-1, with TRBD1 as a possible D gene (5 bases). The V end was cut by 6 bases, the J end by 0 bases, with 9 bases between. The CDR3 is made up of 13 amino acids. Germline V gene data show CDR1 as NNHNN and CDR2 as SYGAGS (reference sequence). Partial CDR3 DNA: TGTGCCAGCGCCCGGGGGACAAACACAGAAGTCTTC. Residues: CASARGTNTEVF. From start to end, the CDR3 is CASARGTNTEVFF.

On this clone itself: Gene names and germline match the mouse. The read is 1 residue too short to cover the CDR3 end, so that end is filled in from the germline J gene. This sequence joins TRBV24 and TRBJ1-1; 8 nucleotides agree with TRBD1. V lost 7 bases, J lost 0 bases, and 1 base stayed unmatched. CDR1 and CDR2 from the germline V gene are KGHTA and FRNEEI. The CDR3 contains 13 residues. The CDR3 protein is CASKDRANTEVFF. The part of the CDR3 DNA that was read is TGTGCCAGCAAGGACAGGGCAAACACAGAAGTCTTC.

Remarks on this clone: These gene names are mouse names. Read data end 1 residue before the CDR3 end; the end is taken from the germline J gene. The rearrangement links TRBV13-3 to TRBJ2-7; weak D call: TRBD1 (6 bases). Trimming shortened V by 4 bases and J by 1 base, and 9 bases separated the two germline ends. Germline V gives CDR1 NNHDY, CDR2 SYVADS. There are 13 residues in the CDR3. The CDR3 bases that were read are TGTGCCAGCAGTCCCGGGACATCCTATGAACAGTAC. Protein product: CASSPGTSYEQY. The CDR3 reads in full as CASSPGTSYEQYF.

This clone was seen only a few times. Here the gene names and germline are mouse. From the germline J gene comes the end of the CDR3, since the read stops 1 residue before it. The chain employs TRBV5 and TRBJ1-1, with 9 bases fitting TRBD1. Germline CDR1 reads LGHNA; CDR2 reads YNLKQL (reference sequence). There are 14 residues in the CDR3. J was trimmed by 1 base and V by 4 bases; bases with no gene match: 1. The part of the CDR3 DNA that was read is TGTGCCAGCAGCCGGGGACAGGGGAACACAGAAGTCTTC. This encodes CASSRGQGNTEVF. The entire CDR3 sequence reads CASSRGQGNTEVFF.

Comments on this clone: Gene names are mouse gene names. The read falls 1 residue short of the CDR3 end, and the missing part is taken from the germline J gene. The chain uses TRBV12-2 and TRBJ2-4, with D perhaps TRBD2 (5 bases). V lost 0 bases and J lost 0, with 9 bases in between. The V gene's germline CDR1 is SGHLS and CDR2 HYDKME. This CDR3 has 15 residues. The CDR3 region is CASSLGWASQNTLYF. The sequenced part of the CDR3 DNA is TGTGCCAGCTCTCTCGGCTGGGCTAGTCAAAACACCTTGTAC.

This clone came up a few times. The genes are named according to mouse. The read ends 1 residue before the CDR3 terminus; that terminus is restored from the germline J gene. This same CDR3 is encoded by further DNA sequences in the sample. The chain uses TRBV26 and TRBJ2-7; 10 bases are shared with TRBD2. CDR1 KGHPV and CDR2 FQNQEV come from the germline V gene (reference sequence). The CDR3 is made up of 14 amino acids. Unmatched junction bases numbered 3, after V lost 3 bases and J lost 4 bases. The CDR3 spells CASSLGDWGYEQYF. The covered CDR3 bases are TGTGCCAGCAGTCTCGGGGACTGGGGTTATGAACAGTAC. Supplemented by reference TRBV26 and TRBJ2-7, the full variable domain reads NSKVIQTPRYLVKGQGQKAKMRCIPEKGHPVVFWYQQNKNNEFKFLINFQNQEVLQQIDMTEKRFSAECPSNSPCSLEIQSSEAGDSALYLCASSLGDWGYEQYFGPGTRLTVL.

Notes on this clone: The genes and germline here are from mouse. The missing CDR3 end, 1 residue past where the read stops, is filled in from the germline J gene. The chain joins TRBV26 to TRBJ2-7, with TRBD1 matching over 11 bases. Germline trimming cut 2 bases from V and 6 bases from J; bases unmatched to any gene: 3. The germline gives CDR1 KGHPV, CDR2 FQNQEV (reference sequence). This CDR3 is 14 amino acids long. CDR3 sequence reads: CASSLRTGGSEQYF. The DNA read from the CDR3 is TGTGCCAGCAGTCTGCGGACAGGGGGCAGTGAACAGTAC.

Regarding this clone: Each gene name is a mouse one. The read halts 1 residue ahead of the CDR3 end, with the missing end drawn from the germline J gene. The chain is built from TRBV12-2 and TRBJ2-7, with 10 bases fitting TRBD2. With 0 bases clipped from V and 4 bases from J, the junction kept 5 bases outside the gene matches. Germline values: CDR1 SGHLS, CDR2 HYDKME. This CDR3 comprises 15 residues. CDR3 bases read: TGTGCCAGCTCTCTCCTACCGGGACTGGGGTATGAACAGTAC. The encoded protein is CASSLLPGLGYEQY. The full CDR3 is CASSLLPGLGYEQYF.

A word on this clone: Genes and germline are mouse. With the read ending 1 residue before the CDR3 end, the germline J gene is used to fill in that end. The chain recombines TRBV5 with TRBJ2-7, with TRBD1 matching 8 bases. The length of the CDR3 is 14 residues. V dropped 0 bases and J dropped 4; count of bases not matched to a gene: 2. Germline V gene sequence: CDR1 LGHNA, CDR2 YNLKQL (reference sequence). The CDR3 DNA, read in part, is TGTGCCAGCAGCCAAGATCGGACAGGGTATGAACAGTAC. Translation gives CASSQDRTGYEQY. The full CDR3 is CASSQDRTGYEQYF.

Concerning this clone itself: The gene names given are mouse names. CDR3: CASSFSGTAETLYF. The part of the CDR3 DNA that was read is TGTGCCAGCAGTTTCTCCGGGACAGCAGAAACGCTGTAT. V is TRBV26 and J is TRBJ2-3; possible D gene TRBD1, 6 bases. The CDR3 extends 1 residue past the end of the read, so its final part is completed from the germline J gene. The CDR3 loop spans 14 amino acids. Germline V lookup: CDR1 KGHPV, CDR2 FQNQEV (reference sequence). Trimming removed 5 bases from V and 3 bases from J, with 12 bases in between.

A few counts support this clone. Genes and germline come from the mouse. Read data end 1 residue before the CDR3 end; the end is taken from the germline J gene. The V and J genes are TRBV26 and TRBJ1-3, with D perhaps matching TRBD1 (6 bases). The CDR3 covers 14 residues. The V gene lost 3 bases and the J gene lost 3 bases, with 9 bases spanning the gap. Germline lookup yields CDR1 KGHPV and CDR2 FQNQEV (reference sequence). CDR3 in amino acids: CASSLGGGGNTLYF. The DNA read from the CDR3 is TGTGCCAGCAGTCTAGGGGGAGGTGGAAATACGCTCTAT.

Details on this clone: Genes and germline come from the mouse. The read ends 1 residue shy of where the CDR3 ends; the end is completed using the germline J gene. The rearrangement joins TRBV12-1 to TRBJ2-7; the D gene is possibly TRBD1 (6 bases). V lost 2 bases and J lost 6, with 10 bases in between. The CDR3 consists of 12 residues. Germline V gene sequence: CDR1 SGHSN, CDR2 HYEKVE. CDR3 loop: CASSPPGVEQYF. The part of the CDR3 DNA that was read is TGTGCCAGCTCTCCCCCAGGGGTTGAACAGTAC. Full variable domain (rest looked up from reference TRBV12-1 and TRBJ2-7): DSGVVQSPRHIIKEKGGRSVLTCIPISGHSNVVWYQQTLGKELKFLIQHYEKVERDKGFLPSRFSVQQFDDYHSEMNMSALELEDSAMYFCASSPPGVEQYFGPGTRLTVL.

The table lists this clone with a few counts. Each gene name is a mouse one. The read terminates 1 residue before the CDR3 end, so the remaining end is supplied by the germline J gene. This chain uses TRBV3 with TRBJ1-5, with D tentatively TRBD1 (6 bases). The CDR3 runs to 15 residues. Germline V gives CDR1 SNHLY, CDR2 FYNGKV (reference sequence). V was shortened by 2 bases and J by 0 bases, with 8 bases between the two germline ends. CDR3 DNA (partial): TGTGCCAGCAGCTTATACAGGGTTAACAACCAGGCTCCGCTT. Translating it yields CASSLYRVNNQAPL. The full-length CDR3 reads as CASSLYRVNNQAPLF.

In the case of this clone: Genes here carry mouse names. The read halts 1 residue ahead of the CDR3 end, with the missing end drawn from the germline J gene. V and J are TRBV16 and TRBJ1-1; D is unclear. The ends were cut back, 0 bases at V and 0 bases at J, with 8 bases in the middle. Germline V lookup: CDR1 SGHSA, CDR2 FRNQAP. The CDR3 has 15 residues. Incomplete CDR3 DNA: TGTGCAAGCAGCTTAGATAACGGGGCAAACACAGAAGTCTTC. It specifies CASSLDNGANTEVF. The whole CDR3 sequence is CASSLDNGANTEVFF.

This clone was found a few times. The listed genes are named as in mouse. The read ends 1 residue before the CDR3 terminus; that terminus is restored from the germline J gene. The J gene is TRBJ2-7, the V gene TRBV13-2; 9 nucleotides line up with TRBD2. The CDR3 runs to 14 residues. Germline-derived CDR1 and CDR2 are NNHNN and SYGAGS (reference sequence). Germline trimming cut 0 bases from V and 6 bases from J; bases unmatched to any gene: 4. The CDR3 bases that were read are TGTGCCAGCGGTGATGCCACTGGGGGGACTGAACAGTAC. It codes for CASGDATGGTEQY. The CDR3, in full, reads CASGDATGGTEQYF.

Concerning this clone: The gene names here belong to mouse. The DNA ends 1 residue before the CDR3 does, and the rest of the CDR3 is filled in from the germline J gene. The chain uses TRBV4 and TRBJ1-6; 9 bases line up with TRBD1. TRBJ1-6 is an ORF; its function is uncertain. The V gene's germline CDR1 is LGHDT and CDR2 YNNKQL (reference sequence). V shed 6 bases and J 6 bases; nucleotides not matched to a gene: 3. The CDR3 is 14 residues long. The CDR3 bases that were read are TGTGCCAGCAGAGGGGACAGGGTTAATTCGCCCCTCTAC. This gives the protein CASRGDRVNSPLY. The whole CDR3 region reads CASRGDRVNSPLYF.

Turning to this clone: Mouse gene names and germline throughout. The missing CDR3 end, 1 residue past where the read stops, is filled in from the germline J gene. The rearrangement uses TRBV15 and TRBJ2-1; 10 bases are shared with TRBD2. Trimming at V came to 5 bases and at J to 0 bases, leaving 10 bases not matched to a gene. CDR3 size: 18 residues. Looked up from germline, CDR1 is SGHND and CDR2 is FRSKSL. The sequenced part of the CDR3 DNA is TGTGCCAGCAGTCCGCGGGACTGGGGCCCGTTTAACTATGCTGAGCAGTTC. It encodes CASSPRDWGPFNYAEQF. The whole CDR3 sequence reads CASSPRDWGPFNYAEQFF.